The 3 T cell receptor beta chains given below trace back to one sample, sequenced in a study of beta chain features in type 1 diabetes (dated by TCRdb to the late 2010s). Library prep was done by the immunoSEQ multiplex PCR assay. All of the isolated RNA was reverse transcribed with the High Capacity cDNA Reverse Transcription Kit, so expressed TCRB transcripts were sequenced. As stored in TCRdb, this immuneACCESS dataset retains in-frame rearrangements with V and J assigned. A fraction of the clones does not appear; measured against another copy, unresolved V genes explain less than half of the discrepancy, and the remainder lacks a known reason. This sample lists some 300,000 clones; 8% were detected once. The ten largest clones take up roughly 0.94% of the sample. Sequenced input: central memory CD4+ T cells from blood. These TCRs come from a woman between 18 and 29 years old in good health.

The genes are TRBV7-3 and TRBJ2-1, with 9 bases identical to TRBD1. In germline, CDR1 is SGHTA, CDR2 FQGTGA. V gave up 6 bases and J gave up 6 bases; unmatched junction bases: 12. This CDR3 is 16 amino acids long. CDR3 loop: CASSRTGTGWSNEQFF. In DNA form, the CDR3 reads TGTGCCAGCAGTCGCACCGGGACAGGGTGGTCCAATGAGCAGTTCTTC.

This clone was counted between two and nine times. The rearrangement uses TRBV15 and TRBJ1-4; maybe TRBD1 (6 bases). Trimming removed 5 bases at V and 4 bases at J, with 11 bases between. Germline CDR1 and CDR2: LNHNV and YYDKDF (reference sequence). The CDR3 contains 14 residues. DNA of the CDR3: TGTGCCACCAGCGGGGGCCTAATTAATGAAAAACTGTTTTTT. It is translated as CATSGGLINEKLFF. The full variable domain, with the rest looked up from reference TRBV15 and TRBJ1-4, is DAMVIQNPRYQVTQFGKPVTLSCSQTLNHNVMYWYQQKSSQAPKLLFHYYDKDFNNEADTPDNFQSRRPNTSFCFLDIRSPGLGDTAMYLCATSGGLINEKLFFGSGTQLSVL.

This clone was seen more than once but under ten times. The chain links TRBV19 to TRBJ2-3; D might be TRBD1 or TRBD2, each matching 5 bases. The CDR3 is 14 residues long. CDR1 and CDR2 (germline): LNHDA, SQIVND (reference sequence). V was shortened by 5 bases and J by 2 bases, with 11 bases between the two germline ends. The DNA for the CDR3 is TGTGCCAGTAGTCGGGACCAAAACACAGATACGCAGTATTTT. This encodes CASSRDQNTDTQYF.